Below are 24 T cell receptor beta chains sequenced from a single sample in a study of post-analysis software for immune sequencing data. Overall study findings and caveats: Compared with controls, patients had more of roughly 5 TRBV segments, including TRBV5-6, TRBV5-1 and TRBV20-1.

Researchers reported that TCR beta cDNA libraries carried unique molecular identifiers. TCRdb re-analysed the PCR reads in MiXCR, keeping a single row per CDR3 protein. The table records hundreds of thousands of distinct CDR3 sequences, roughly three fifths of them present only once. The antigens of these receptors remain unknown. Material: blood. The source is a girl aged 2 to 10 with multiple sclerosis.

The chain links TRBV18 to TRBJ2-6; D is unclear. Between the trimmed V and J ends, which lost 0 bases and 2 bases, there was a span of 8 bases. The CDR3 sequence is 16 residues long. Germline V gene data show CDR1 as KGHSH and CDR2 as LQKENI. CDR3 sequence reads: CASSPPGLAGANVLTF. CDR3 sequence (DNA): TGTGCCAGCTCACCACCCGGTTTGGCTGGGGCCAACGTCCTGACTTTC.

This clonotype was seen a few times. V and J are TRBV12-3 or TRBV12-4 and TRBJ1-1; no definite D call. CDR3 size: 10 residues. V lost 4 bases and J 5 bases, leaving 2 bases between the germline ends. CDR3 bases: TGTGCCAGCAGTTGGACTGAAGCTTTCTTT. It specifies CASSWTEAFF.

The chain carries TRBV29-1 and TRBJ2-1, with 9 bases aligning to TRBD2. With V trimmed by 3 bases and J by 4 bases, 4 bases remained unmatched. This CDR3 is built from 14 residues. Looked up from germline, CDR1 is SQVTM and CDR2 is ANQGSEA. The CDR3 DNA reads TGCAGCGTTGACGGGACTAGCTGGTACAATGAGCAGTTCTTC. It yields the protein CSVDGTSWYNEQFF.

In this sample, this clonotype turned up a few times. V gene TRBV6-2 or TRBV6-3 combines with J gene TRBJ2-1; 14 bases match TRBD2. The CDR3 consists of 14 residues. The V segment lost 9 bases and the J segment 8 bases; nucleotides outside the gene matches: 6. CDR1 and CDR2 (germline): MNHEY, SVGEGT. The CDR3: CASRGTSGGYEQFF. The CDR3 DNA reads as TGTGCCAGTCGTGGGACTAGCGGGGGTTATGAGCAGTTCTTC.

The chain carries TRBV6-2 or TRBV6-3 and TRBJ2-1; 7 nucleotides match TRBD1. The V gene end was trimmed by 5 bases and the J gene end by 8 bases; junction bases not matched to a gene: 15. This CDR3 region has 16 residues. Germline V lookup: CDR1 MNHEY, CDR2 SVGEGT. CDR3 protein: CASSPYRGPRIDEQFF. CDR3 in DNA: TGTGCCAGCAGTCCATACAGGGGACCAAGGATCGATGAGCAGTTCTTC.

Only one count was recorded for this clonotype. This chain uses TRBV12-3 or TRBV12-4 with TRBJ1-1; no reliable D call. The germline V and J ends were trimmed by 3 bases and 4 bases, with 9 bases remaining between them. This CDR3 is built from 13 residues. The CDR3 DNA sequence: TGTGCCAGCAGTTTCGGGGAATCCACTGAAGCTTTCTTT. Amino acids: CASSFGESTEAFF.

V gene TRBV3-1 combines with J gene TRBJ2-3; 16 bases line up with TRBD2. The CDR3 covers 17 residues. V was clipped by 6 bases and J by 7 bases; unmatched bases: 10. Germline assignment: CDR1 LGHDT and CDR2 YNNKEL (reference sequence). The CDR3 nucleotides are TGTGCCAGCAGTCGTACTCCGGGACTAGCGGGAGGGCATACGCAGTATTTT. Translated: CASSRTPGLAGGHTQYF.

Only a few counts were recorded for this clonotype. CDR3 DNA sequence: TGCAGCGTTGCGCTAGCGGGGCAAAATGAGCAGTTCTTC. Translating it yields CSVALAGQNEQFF. The chain is built from TRBV29-1 and TRBJ2-1; 9 bases match TRBD2. CDR3 length equals 13 residues. Germline CDR1 and CDR2: SQVTM and ANQGSEA. V lost 4 bases, J lost 7 bases, and 5 bases stayed unmatched.

In DNA, the CDR3 is TGTGCCATCAGATCCGGTCAGCCCGGGGACGGGGAGCTGTTTTTT. It is translated as CAIRSGQPGDGELFF. The V call is TRBV10-3, the J call TRBJ2-2; D might be TRBD2 (5 bases). Germline values: CDR1 ENHRY, CDR2 SYGVKD. The CDR3 loop spans 15 amino acids. Deletions cut 6 bases from V and 7 bases from J, with 18 bases between.

The CDR3 region has the DNA TGCGCCAGCAGCTTCATTGGGGTAGAGCAGTTCTTC. Residues: CASSFIGVEQFF. V usage is TRBV5-1 and J usage is TRBJ2-1; unclear D gene. Per germline, CDR1 SGHRS and CDR2 YFSETQ. Trimming stripped 2 bases from V and 10 bases from J, with 10 bases between. This CDR3 contains 12 residues.

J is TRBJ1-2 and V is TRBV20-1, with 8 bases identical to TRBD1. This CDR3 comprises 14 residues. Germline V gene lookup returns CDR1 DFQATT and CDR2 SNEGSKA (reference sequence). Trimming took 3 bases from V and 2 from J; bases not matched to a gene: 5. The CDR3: CSARYRQGNYGYTF. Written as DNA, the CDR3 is TGCAGTGCTAGGTACCGACAGGGGAACTATGGCTACACCTTC.

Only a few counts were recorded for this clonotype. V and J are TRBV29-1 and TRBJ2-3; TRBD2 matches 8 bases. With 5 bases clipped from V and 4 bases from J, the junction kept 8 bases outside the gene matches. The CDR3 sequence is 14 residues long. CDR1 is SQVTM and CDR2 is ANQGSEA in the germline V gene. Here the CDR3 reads CSVTGRAGADTQYF. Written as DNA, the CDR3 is TGCAGCGTTACCGGGAGGGCCGGGGCAGATACGCAGTATTTT.

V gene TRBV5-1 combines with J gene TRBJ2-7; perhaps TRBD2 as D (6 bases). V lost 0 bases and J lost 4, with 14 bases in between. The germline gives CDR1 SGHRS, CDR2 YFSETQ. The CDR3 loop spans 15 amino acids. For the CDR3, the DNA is TGCGCCAGCAGCTTGGCCCCGGGGGATACTTACGAGCAGTACTTC. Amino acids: CASSLAPGDTYEQYF.

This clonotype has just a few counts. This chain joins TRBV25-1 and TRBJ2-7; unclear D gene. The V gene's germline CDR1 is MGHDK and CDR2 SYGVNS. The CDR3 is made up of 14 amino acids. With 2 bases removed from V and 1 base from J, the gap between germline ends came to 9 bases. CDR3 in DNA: TGTGCCAGCAGTGAAGTGGCTGGGTCCTACGAGCAGTACTTC. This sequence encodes CASSEVAGSYEQYF.

CDR3 region: CASLPGSGPNYGYTF. The DNA of the CDR3 is TGTGCCAGCCTCCCGGGGAGTGGTCCCAACTATGGCTACACCTTC. J is TRBJ1-2 and V is TRBV6-6; D gene unclear. Trimming pared 8 bases from V and 2 bases from J, leaving 18 bases between. The CDR3 sequence is 15 residues long. Looked up from germline, CDR1 is MNHNY and CDR2 is SVGAGI (reference sequence).

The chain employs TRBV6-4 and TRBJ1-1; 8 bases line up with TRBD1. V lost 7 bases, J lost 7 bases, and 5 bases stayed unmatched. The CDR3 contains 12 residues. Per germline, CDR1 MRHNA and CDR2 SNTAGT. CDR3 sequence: CASKDRVGEAFF. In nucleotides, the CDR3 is TGTGCCAGCAAGGACAGGGTAGGTGAAGCTTTCTTT.

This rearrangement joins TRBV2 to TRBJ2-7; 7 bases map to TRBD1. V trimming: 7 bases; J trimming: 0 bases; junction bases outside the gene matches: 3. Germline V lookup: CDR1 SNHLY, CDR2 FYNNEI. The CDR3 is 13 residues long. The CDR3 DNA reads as TGTGCCAGCAAGAGGGACAGCTCCTACGAGCAGTACTTC. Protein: CASKRDSSYEQYF.

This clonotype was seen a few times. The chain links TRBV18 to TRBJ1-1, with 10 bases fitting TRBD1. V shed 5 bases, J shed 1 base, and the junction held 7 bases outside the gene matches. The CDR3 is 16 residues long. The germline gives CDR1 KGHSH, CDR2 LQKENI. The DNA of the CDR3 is TGTGCCAGCTCAAGCAGACAGGGGGCTCAGAACACTGAAGCTTTCTTT. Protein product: CASSSRQGAQNTEAFF.

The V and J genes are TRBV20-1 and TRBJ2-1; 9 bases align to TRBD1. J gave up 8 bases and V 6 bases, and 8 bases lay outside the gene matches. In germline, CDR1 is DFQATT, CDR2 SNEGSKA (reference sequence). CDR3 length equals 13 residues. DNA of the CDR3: TGCAGTGCGCCGGGACAGGGACACCATGAGCAGTTCTTC. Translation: CSAPGQGHHEQFF.

As DNA, the CDR3 is TGTGCCAGCAGTTTATCAGCGGGACAGCCCCAGCATTTT. This encodes CASSLSAGQPQHF. J is TRBJ1-5 and V is TRBV27; D is unclear. V was clipped by 0 bases and J by 7 bases, with 7 bases between them. CDR3 length: 13 residues. Germline V gene lookup returns CDR1 MNHEY and CDR2 SMNVEV (reference sequence).

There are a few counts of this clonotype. The CDR3 nucleotides are TGTGCCAGCAGTTCACAGGTTAGCAATCAGCCCCAGCATTTT. It is translated as CASSSQVSNQPQHF. This chain connects TRBV12-3 or TRBV12-4 to TRBJ1-5; the D gene is possibly TRBD1 (5 bases). The CDR3 has 14 residues. Deletions cut 4 bases from V and 0 bases from J, with 7 bases between.

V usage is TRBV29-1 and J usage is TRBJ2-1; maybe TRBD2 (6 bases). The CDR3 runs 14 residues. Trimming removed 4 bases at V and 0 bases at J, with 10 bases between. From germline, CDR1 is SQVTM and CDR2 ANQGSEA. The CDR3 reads CSVVGGGSYNEQFF. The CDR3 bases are TGCAGCGTTGTGGGAGGAGGCTCCTACAATGAGCAGTTCTTC.

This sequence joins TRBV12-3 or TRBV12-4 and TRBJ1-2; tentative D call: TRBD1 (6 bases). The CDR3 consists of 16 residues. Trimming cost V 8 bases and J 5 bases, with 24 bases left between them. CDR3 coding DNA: TGTGCCAGCGCAAAACCAGGCGGGGGGGCCGCATATGGCTACACCTTC. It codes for CASAKPGGGAAYGYTF.

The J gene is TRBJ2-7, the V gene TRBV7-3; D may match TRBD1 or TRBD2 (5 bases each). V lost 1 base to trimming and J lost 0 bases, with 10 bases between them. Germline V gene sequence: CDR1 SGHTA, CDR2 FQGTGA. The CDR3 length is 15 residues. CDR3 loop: CASSLSPGSSYEQYF. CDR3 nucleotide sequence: TGTGCCAGCAGCTTAAGCCCAGGGAGCTCCTACGAGCAGTACTTC. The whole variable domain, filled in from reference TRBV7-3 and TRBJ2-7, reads GAGVSQTPSNKVTEKGKYVELRCDPISGHTALYWYRQSLGQGPEFLIYFQGTGAADDSGLPNDRFFAVRPEGSVSTLKIQRTERGDSAVYLCASSLSPGSSYEQYFGPGTRLTVT.